This entry describes one T cell receptor beta chain. The target antigen is unknown. Primers for the PCR totalled 60 Vbeta and 13 Jbeta. Clones were sequenced by immunoSEQ multiplex PCR, and TCRdb holds only the in-frame ones, with some missing. The sample has around 250,000 clones, around 90% seen once. The data are from a study of cytomegalovirus exposure and HLA in healthy donors. General study findings and limits: In a later analysis, a genetic analysis reported fewer productive-TCR N-insertions in an Asian-associated ancestry cluster than the cohort average.

V was shortened by 5 bases and J by 0 bases, with 14 bases between the two germline ends. Germline assignment: CDR1 MNHNS and CDR2 SASEGT. There are 15 residues in the CDR3. The source is a girl aged 2 to 10 in good health and CMV-seronegative. Sequencing was carried out using PBMCs. V and J are TRBV6-1 and TRBJ2-7, with a possible D match to TRBD1 (6 bases). CDR3 coding DNA: TGTGCCAGCAGTTTAGACCGGGACATCTCCTACGAGCAGTACTTC. Residues: CASSLDRDISYEQYF.